The next 2 T cell receptor beta chains were all read from a single sample in a study of blood T cell repertoires in COVID-19. TCRdb keeps only in-frame clones here, not all; method: immunoSEQ multiplex PCR. The data contain about 130,000 clones, roughly 83% of them singletons. What was sequenced was peripheral blood. The origin of the receptors is a human donor in a cohort sampled during active COVID-19.

This sequence joins TRBV7-4 and TRBJ2-1, with D maybe TRBD1 (5 bases). The CDR3 sequence is 14 residues long. Germline V gene sequence: CDR1 SGHVT, CDR2 SQSDAQ. V gave up 2 bases and J gave up 9 bases, with 14 bases separating them. The CDR3 region is CASSLQGRETEQFF. As DNA, the CDR3 is TGTGCCAGCAGCTTACAGGGCCGAGAAACTGAGCAGTTCTTC.

The chain has TRBV6-5 and TRBJ2-1; TRBD2 might be the D (6 bases). The V gene lost 6 bases and the J gene lost 6 bases, with 12 bases spanning the gap. There are 13 residues in the CDR3. CDR1 and CDR2 from the germline V gene are MNHEY and SVGAGI. As DNA, the CDR3 is TGTGCCAGCAGCCGACTAGACTCCAATGAGCAGTTCTTC. This sequence encodes CASSRLDSNEQFF.